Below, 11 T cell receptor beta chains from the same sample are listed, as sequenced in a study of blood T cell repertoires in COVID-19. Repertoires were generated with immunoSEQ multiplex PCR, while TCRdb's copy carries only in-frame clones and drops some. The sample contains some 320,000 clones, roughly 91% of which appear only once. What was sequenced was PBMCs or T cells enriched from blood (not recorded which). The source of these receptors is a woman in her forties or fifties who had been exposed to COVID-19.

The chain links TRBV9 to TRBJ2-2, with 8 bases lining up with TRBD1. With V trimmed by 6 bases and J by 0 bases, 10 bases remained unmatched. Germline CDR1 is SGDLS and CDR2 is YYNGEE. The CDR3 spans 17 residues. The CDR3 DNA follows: TGTGCCAGCACCCCAATGGGACAGGCTTCGAACACCGGGGAGCTGTTTTTT. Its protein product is CASTPMGQASNTGELFF.

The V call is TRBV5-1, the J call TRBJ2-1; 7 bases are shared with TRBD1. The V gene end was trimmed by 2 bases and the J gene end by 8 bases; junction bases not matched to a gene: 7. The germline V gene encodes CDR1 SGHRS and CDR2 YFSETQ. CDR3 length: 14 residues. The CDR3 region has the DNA TGCGCCAGCAGCTTATGGGACAGTCCCCATGAGCAGTTCTTC. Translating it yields CASSLWDSPHEQFF.

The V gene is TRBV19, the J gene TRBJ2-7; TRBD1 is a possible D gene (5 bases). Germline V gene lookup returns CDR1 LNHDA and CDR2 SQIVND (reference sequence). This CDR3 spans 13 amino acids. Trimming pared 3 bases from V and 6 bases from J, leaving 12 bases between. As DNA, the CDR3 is TGTGCCAGTAGTATCGACTGGACATCCGAGCAGTACTTC. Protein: CASSIDWTSEQYF.

CDR3 in DNA: TGTGCCAGCAGCAACCGGGACAGGGGCGTCCACGAGCAGTACTTC. Its translation: CASSNRDRGVHEQYF. The J gene is TRBJ2-7, the V gene TRBV9; 10 bases align to TRBD1. The CDR3 runs to 15 residues. In germline, CDR1 is SGDLS, CDR2 YYNGEE. Trimming cost V 4 bases and J 5 bases; bases outside gene matches: 9.

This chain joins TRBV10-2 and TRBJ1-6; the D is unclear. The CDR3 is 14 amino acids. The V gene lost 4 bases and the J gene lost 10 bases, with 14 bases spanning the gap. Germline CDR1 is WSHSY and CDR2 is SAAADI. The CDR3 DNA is TGCGCCAGCAGTGCAACGGGGTATGACTCACCCCTCCACTTT. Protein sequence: CASSATGYDSPLHF.

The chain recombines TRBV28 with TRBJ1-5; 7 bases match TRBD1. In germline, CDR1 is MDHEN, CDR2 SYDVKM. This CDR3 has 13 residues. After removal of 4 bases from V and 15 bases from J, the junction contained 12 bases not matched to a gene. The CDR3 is CASSSTQGLLGHF. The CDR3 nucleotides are TGTGCCAGCAGTTCCACACAGGGGCTGCTGGGGCATTTT.

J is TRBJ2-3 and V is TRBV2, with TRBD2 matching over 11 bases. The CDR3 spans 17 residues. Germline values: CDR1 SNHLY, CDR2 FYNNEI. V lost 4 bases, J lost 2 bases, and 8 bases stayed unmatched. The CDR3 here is CASSGSTSGENTDTQYF. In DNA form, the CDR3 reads TGTGCCAGCAGTGGTTCGACTAGCGGGGAGAACACAGATACGCAGTATTTT.

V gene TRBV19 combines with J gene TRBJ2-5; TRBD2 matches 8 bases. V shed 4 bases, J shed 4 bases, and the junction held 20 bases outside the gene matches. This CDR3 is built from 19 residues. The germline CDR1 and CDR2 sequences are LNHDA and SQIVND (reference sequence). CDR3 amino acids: CASSTPNRRGGNFLETQYF. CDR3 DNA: TGTGCCAGTAGTACCCCCAATAGACGGGGGGGCAACTTTCTAGAGACCCAGTACTTC.

The CDR3 nucleotides read TGTGCCAGCAGCGTGACTGCCGCAACTAATGAAAAACTGTTTTTT. Protein: CASSVTAATNEKLFF. J is TRBJ1-4 and V is TRBV5-4; D is ambiguous. The V end lost 4 bases, the J end lost 0 bases, and 10 bases lay between the germline ends. Germline lookup yields CDR1 SGHNT and CDR2 YYREEE (reference sequence). There are 15 residues in the CDR3.

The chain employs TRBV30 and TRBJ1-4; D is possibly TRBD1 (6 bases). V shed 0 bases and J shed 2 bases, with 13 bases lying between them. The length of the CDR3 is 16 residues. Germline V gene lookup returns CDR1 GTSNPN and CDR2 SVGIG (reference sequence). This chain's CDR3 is CAWSVFRGGTNEKLFF. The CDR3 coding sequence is TGTGCCTGGAGTGTATTCAGGGGAGGGACTAATGAAAAACTGTTTTTT.

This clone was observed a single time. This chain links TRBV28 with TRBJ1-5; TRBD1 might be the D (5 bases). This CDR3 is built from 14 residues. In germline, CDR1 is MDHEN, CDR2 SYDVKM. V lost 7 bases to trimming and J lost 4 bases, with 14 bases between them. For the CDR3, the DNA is TGTGCCAGCACCCGGACGGGGGGAAATCAGCCCCAGCATTTT. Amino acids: CASTRTGGNQPQHF.